This TCR beta chain was identified in a study of T cells after yellow fever vaccination. TCRdb re-derived calls from the 5' RACE reads in MiXCR, one entry per CDR3 protein. The repertoire holds about 300,000 distinct CDR3 sequences, with approximately 10% as singletons. Study results and limitations: Boosting was followed by the reappearance of most primary-vaccination clones (roughly 95% CD4, around 86% CD8).

In its sample, this clonotype was seen a few times. Its matching antigen is unknown. CDR1 and CDR2 from the germline V gene are MNHEY and SVGAGI. Losses at the gene ends were 6 bases for V and 0 bases for J; bases not matched to a gene: 0. The CDR3 spans 13 residues. Specimen: CD4+ T cells sorted from PBMCs, collected 5 days after the yellow fever booster vaccination. The sequence was obtained from a man aged 18 to 29 who received the YFV17D yellow fever vaccine. This rearrangement joins TRBV6-5 to TRBJ2-3, with TRBD1 matching 7 bases. The CDR3 nucleotides are TGTGCCAGCAGGGGACAGAGCACAGATACGCAGTATTTT. This encodes CASRGQSTDTQYF.